A single sample is the source of the 6 T cell receptor beta chains below, sequenced in a study of neurological immune-mediated disorders. From the 5' RACE reads, TCRdb called clonotypes with MiXCR, one entry per CDR3 protein. Altogether 66,000 or so distinct CDR3 sequences are present, around 5.2% being singletons, with the ten largest covering 2.8%. Sequencing was done on a sample of PBMCs. The receptors originated from a woman in her twenties or thirties with multiple sclerosis.

The chain employs TRBV4-2 and TRBJ1-5, with D possibly being TRBD1 (6 bases). The V end was cut by 0 bases, the J end by 7 bases, with 16 bases between. The germline V gene encodes CDR1 LGHNA and CDR2 YNFKEQ. The CDR3 covers 16 residues. CDR3 amino acids: CASSQEIGGNRQPQHF. CDR3 nucleotide sequence: TGTGCCAGCAGCCAAGAAATAGGGGGTAATCGGCAGCCCCAGCATTTT.

The sample holds many counts of this clonotype. The rearrangement links TRBV7-2 to TRBJ2-7; D possibly corresponds to TRBD2 (6 bases). This CDR3 region has 12 residues. Germline assignment: CDR1 SGHTA and CDR2 FQGNSA. The V and J ends lost 5 bases and 1 base respectively, with 6 bases between them. CDR3 DNA: TGTGCCAGCAGCCGGGGGTCCTACGAGCAGTACTTC. Translating it yields CASSRGSYEQYF. The variable domain in full, with the rest retrieved from reference TRBV7-2 and TRBJ2-7, is GAGVSQSPSNKVTEKGKDVELRCDPISGHTALYWYRQSLGQGLEFLIYFQGNSAPDKSGLPSDRFSAERTGGSVSTLTIQRTQQEDSAVYLCASSRGSYEQYFGPGTRLTVT.

This clonotype appeared many times. V and J are TRBV5-1 and TRBJ2-3, with TRBD2 as a possible D gene (6 bases). Germline CDR1 SGHRS, CDR2 YFSETQ. The CDR3 consists of 17 residues. Trimming took off 4 bases at V and 2 bases at J, with 20 bases between the two ends. Here the CDR3 DNA reads TGCGCCAGCAGCCCCGAGATGGTAGCGGCTAACACAGATACGCAGTATTTT. This encodes CASSPEMVAANTDTQYF.

This clonotype came up many times. This rearrangement joins TRBV20-1 to TRBJ2-1; 8 bases line up with TRBD1. Trimming took 2 bases from V and 4 from J; bases not matched to a gene: 4. CDR1 DFQATT and CDR2 SNEGSKA come from the germline V gene (reference sequence). The CDR3 spans 14 residues. CDR3 protein: CSARRQGTYNEQFF. CDR3 in DNA: TGCAGTGCTAGAAGACAGGGGACTTACAATGAGCAGTTCTTC.

This clonotype was found many times. The chain joins TRBV5-6 to TRBJ1-1; maybe TRBD1 (6 bases). Germline lookup yields CDR1 SGHDT and CDR2 YYEEEE. V dropped 1 base and J dropped 1 base, with 14 bases sitting between them. The CDR3 runs 16 residues. CDR3 DNA sequence: TGTGCCAGCAGCTTGTACGGGGGCGCTGGGAACACTGAAGCTTTCTTT. Translation gives CASSLYGGAGNTEAFF.

This clonotype was observed a handful of times. The V and J genes are TRBV3-1 and TRBJ2-1, with 9 nucleotides matching TRBD2. Trimming removed 4 bases from V and 4 bases from J; junction bases left unmatched: 2. Germline values: CDR1 LGHDT, CDR2 YNNKEL (reference sequence). The CDR3 totals 14 residues. For the CDR3, the DNA is TGTGCCAGCAGCCGGACTAGCGCTTACAATGAGCAGTTCTTC. This encodes CASSRTSAYNEQFF.